These 9 T cell receptor beta chains came from one sample sequenced in a study of cytomegalovirus exposure and HLA in healthy donors. PCR used 60 Vbeta primers and 13 Jbeta primers. Libraries were prepared by immunoSEQ multiplex PCR; TCRdb keeps only in-frame clonotypes and omits some of them. The sample includes 85,000 to 90,000 clones, about 80% of them seen just once. What was sequenced was PBMCs. The receptors stem from a man younger than 45 in good health and CMV-seropositive.

This chain connects TRBV11-1 to TRBJ2-7; D perhaps matches TRBD1 (5 bases). Trimming left V 5 bases short and J 0 bases short, with 8 bases between. CDR1 and CDR2 from the germline V gene are SGHAT and FQDESV (reference sequence). CDR3 length: 13 residues. The CDR3 sequence is CASSGAHSYEQYF. Here the CDR3 DNA reads TGTGCCAGCAGCGGGGCCCACTCCTACGAGCAGTACTTC.

The chain joins TRBV2 to TRBJ2-7, with 8 bases identical to TRBD2. The CDR3 is made up of 15 amino acids. In germline, CDR1 is SNHLY, CDR2 FYNNEI. After removal of 5 bases from V and 1 base from J, the junction contained 7 bases not matched to a gene. The CDR3 DNA follows: TGTGCCAGCAGTCAAAATAGCGGGGCGTCCTACGAGCAGTACTTC. Translation: CASSQNSGASYEQYF.

This chain joins TRBV6-1 and TRBJ1-6; 7 bases are shared with TRBD1. Germline CDR1 MNHNS, CDR2 SASEGT. J gave up 9 bases and V 8 bases, and 7 bases lay outside the gene matches. CDR3 length: 13 residues. This chain's CDR3 is CASQDRETSPLHF. For the CDR3, the DNA is TGTGCCAGCCAAGACAGGGAGACTTCACCCCTCCACTTT.

The V and J genes are TRBV19 and TRBJ2-2; 8 bases align to TRBD1. CDR1 and CDR2 from the germline V gene are LNHDA and SQIVND (reference sequence). CDR3 length: 17 residues. V gave up 8 bases and J gave up 5 bases; unmatched junction bases: 16. As DNA, the CDR3 is TGTGCCAGTTCTAGGGGTGTCAGGGGGCATAGGACCGGGGAGCTGTTTTTT. Translating it yields CASSRGVRGHRTGELFF.

The V call is TRBV7-6, the J call TRBJ2-2; 9 bases match TRBD1. The V gene's germline CDR1 is SGHVS and CDR2 FNYEAQ. The CDR3 loop spans 15 amino acids. J was trimmed by 6 bases and V by 6 bases; bases with no gene match: 8. CDR3 nucleotides: TGTGCCAGCAGTCGGGGGACAGGGCGAGCCGGGGAGCTGTTTTTT. Amino acids: CASSRGTGRAGELFF.

The chain's CDR3 is CASSPPGLTYYGYTF. CDR3 in DNA: TGTGCCAGCTCACCACCGGGCCTAACCTACTATGGCTACACCTTC. The V gene is TRBV18, the J gene TRBJ1-2; D gene uncertain. The CDR3 extends over 15 amino acids. Trimming took 0 bases from V and 3 from J, leaving 11 bases between them. CDR1 and CDR2 from the germline V gene are KGHSH and LQKENI. Full variable domain (remainder filled in from reference TRBV18 and TRBJ1-2): NAGVMQNPRHLVRRRGQEARLRCSPMKGHSHVYWYRQLPEEGLKFMVYLQKENIIDESGMPKERFSAEFPKEGPSILRIQQVVRGDSAAYFCASSPPGLTYYGYTFGSGTRLTVV.

This clone was counted once. CDR3 residues: CASSESPKAFNQPQHF. The CDR3 DNA follows: TGTGCCAGCAGTGAATCTCCGAAAGCTTTCAATCAGCCCCAGCATTTT. The genes are TRBV6-1 and TRBJ1-5; no reliable D call. The CDR3 consists of 16 residues. Between the trimmed V and J ends, which lost 2 bases and 3 bases, there was a span of 14 bases. The germline gives CDR1 MNHNS, CDR2 SASEGT.

The chain employs TRBV9 and TRBJ2-1; maybe TRBD1 (6 bases). This CDR3 has 16 residues. The germline V gene encodes CDR1 SGDLS and CDR2 YYNGEE. Trimming removed 4 bases from V and 1 base from J, with 15 bases in between. CDR3 residues: CASSIGDIGSYNEQFF. The CDR3 DNA reads TGTGCCAGCAGCATAGGGGACATAGGGTCCTACAATGAGCAGTTCTTC. The whole variable domain, remainder taken from reference TRBV9 and TRBJ2-1, is DSGVTQTPKHLITATGQRVTLRCSPRSGDLSVYWYQQSLDQGLQFLIQYYNGEERAKGNILERFSAQQFPDLHSELNLSSLELGDSALYFCASSIGDIGSYNEQFFGPGTRLTVL.

The gene calls are TRBV19 and TRBJ2-7, with a weak D call TRBD2 (6 bases). CDR1 and CDR2 from the germline V gene are LNHDA and SQIVND (reference sequence). The CDR3 is 13 residues long. Trimming removed 6 bases at V and 5 bases at J, with 14 bases between. The CDR3 DNA sequence: TGTGCCAGTAGGGGACTCGCGGCCCACGAGCAGTACTTC. Its protein is CASRGLAAHEQYF. The complete variable domain, with remaining parts taken from reference TRBV19 and TRBJ2-7, reads DGGITQSPKYLFRKEGQNVTLSCEQNLNHDAMYWYRQDPGQGLRLIYYSQIVNDFQKGDIAEGYSVSREKKESFPLTVTSAQKNPTAFYLCASRGLAAHEQYFGPGTRLTVT.